This TCR beta chain was identified during a study of blood T cell repertoires in COVID-19. Study-wide background: The origin of the acute and convalescent COVID-19 samples was the United States, Italy and Spain. PBMCs, B-cell-depleted T cells, or T cells were the source of the cDNA or gDNA that made up the material.

This CDR3 is built from 16 residues. V gave up 1 base and J gave up 4 bases, with 14 bases separating them. Germline CDR1 SGHTA, CDR2 FQGNSA. Original processing notes: Estimated nucleated cell counts came from reference gene primer amplification. Produced via immunoSEQ multiplex PCR; TCRdb's table is partial and in-frame only. For V, J and clone size, that table is used; D and trimming come from the DNA. The data hold tens of thousands of clones, with roughly 90% observed a single time. Sequencing used peripheral blood. The V gene is TRBV7-2, the J gene TRBJ1-5; D is uncertain. The receptor comes from a man aged 45-65 years with acute or convalescent COVID-19. The CDR3 loop reads CASSLEVRRPNQPQHF. The CDR3 nucleotides are TGTGCCAGCAGCTTAGAAGTACGCAGGCCGAATCAGCCCCAGCATTTT.